This T cell receptor beta chain is from a study of blood T cell repertoires in COVID-19. Study-level background: COVID-19 samples collected from the United States, Italy and Spain covered acute and convalescent phases. PBMCs, B-cell-depleted T cells, or T cells provided the cDNA or gDNA that made up the material.

This clone was observed a few times. The germline V and J ends were trimmed by 4 bases and 4 bases, with 8 bases remaining between them. Germline V gene data show CDR1 as SNHLY and CDR2 as FYNNEI. CDR3 length: 14 residues. Authors' methods: Quantification of nucleated cells was approximated via reference gene primer amplification. Assay used: immunoSEQ multiplex PCR; TCRdb lists only in-frame clones, some missing. V, J and clone size are taken as reported in that table, and D and trimming were inferred from the DNA itself. Of fewer than 500,000 clones in the sample, around nine tenths were seen once. Sequencing input: peripheral blood. This sequence was found in a woman in her 30s with acute or convalescent COVID-19. This chain links TRBV2 with TRBJ1-6; D possibly corresponds to TRBD1 (5 bases). The CDR3 DNA follows: TGTGCCAGCAGTGCGACAGCGTATAATTCACCCCTCCACTTT. It encodes CASSATAYNSPLHF.